The TCR beta chain under discussion was sequenced for a study of identical twins. Study-level findings and limits: Low generation probability was overrepresented in out-of-frame alpha sequences shared by twins.

The CDR3 contains 18 residues. After removal of 0 bases from V and 0 bases from J, the junction contained 7 bases not matched to a gene. From germline, CDR1 is LNHNV and CDR2 YYDKDF (reference sequence). Each CDR3 protein gets one entry after TCRdb re-called the 5' RACE reads with MiXCR. This sample carries about 890,000 distinct CDR3 sequences, roughly an eighth of them seen once, and the ten largest clones take around 1.5%. This clonotype was counted only a few times. The antigen is unknown. Another study also made use of these data, one on yellow fever vaccine responses in identical twins. That work adds: The T cell response to vaccination in identical twins was reportedly partly convergent and partly personalized.

The chain uses TRBV15 and TRBJ2-1, with 8 bases that match TRBD2. Sequencing was done on a sample of PBMCs. The TCR sequence derives from a woman aged 18-29 years in good health. The CDR3 DNA reads TGTGCCACCAGCAGAGATCGGACTAGCTCGAACTCCTACAATGAGCAGTTCTTC. This sequence encodes CATSRDRTSSNSYNEQFF.